The following is a TCR beta chain sequence with its context. The data belong to a study of blood T cell repertoires in COVID-19. Study summary: Acute and convalescent COVID-19 samples came from the United States, Italy and Spain.

Germline CDR1 and CDR2: MGHRA and YSYEKL. The trim removed 1 base at V and 0 bases at J, leaving 3 bases unmatched. CDR3 length equals 19 residues. The table came from immunoSEQ multiplex PCR; TCRdb's copy has only in-frame clones and leaves some out. The repertoire holds about 120,000 clones, with about 83% as singletons. Specimen: peripheral blood. The receptor was derived from a woman between 45 and 60 years old with acute or convalescent COVID-19. J is TRBJ2-4 and V is TRBV4-1; 16 bases match TRBD2. CDR3: CASSQAGTSGGVAKNIQYF. CDR3 nucleotide sequence: TGCGCCAGCAGCCAAGCCGGGACTAGCGGGGGGGTAGCCAAAAACATTCAGTACTTC.